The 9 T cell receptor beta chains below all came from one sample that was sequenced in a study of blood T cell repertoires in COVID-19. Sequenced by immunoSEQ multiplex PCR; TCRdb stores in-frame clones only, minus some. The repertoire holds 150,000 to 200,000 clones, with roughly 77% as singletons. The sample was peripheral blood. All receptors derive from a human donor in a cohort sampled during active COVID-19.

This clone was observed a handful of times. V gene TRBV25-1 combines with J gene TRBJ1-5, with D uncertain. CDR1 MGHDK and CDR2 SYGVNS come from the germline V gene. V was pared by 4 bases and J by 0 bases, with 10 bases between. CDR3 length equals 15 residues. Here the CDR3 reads CASSAYGSSNQPQHF. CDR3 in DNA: TGTGCCAGCAGTGCATACGGGAGTAGCAATCAGCCCCAGCATTTT.

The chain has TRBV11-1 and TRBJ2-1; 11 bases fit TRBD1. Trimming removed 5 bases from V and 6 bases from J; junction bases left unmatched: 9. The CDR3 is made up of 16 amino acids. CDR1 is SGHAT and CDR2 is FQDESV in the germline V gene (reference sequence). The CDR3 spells CASSHVRDRGINEQFF. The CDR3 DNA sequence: TGTGCCAGCAGCCATGTCCGGGACAGGGGGATCAATGAGCAGTTCTTC.

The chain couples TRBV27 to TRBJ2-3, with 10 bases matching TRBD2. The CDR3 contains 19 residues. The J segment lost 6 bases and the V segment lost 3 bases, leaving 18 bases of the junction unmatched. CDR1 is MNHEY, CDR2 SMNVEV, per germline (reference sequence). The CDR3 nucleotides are TGTGCCAGCAGTTTTAAAGCGGGGGGGAATTCACTCTCCAGGGATACGCAGTATTTT. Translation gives CASSFKAGGNSLSRDTQYF.

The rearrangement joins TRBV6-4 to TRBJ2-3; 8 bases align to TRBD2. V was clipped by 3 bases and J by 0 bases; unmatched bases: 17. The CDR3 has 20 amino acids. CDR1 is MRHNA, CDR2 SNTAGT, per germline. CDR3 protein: CASSEPGGGLAVTSTDTQYF. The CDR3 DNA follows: TGTGCCAGCAGTGAACCCGGGGGGGGGCTAGCGGTAACTAGCACAGATACGCAGTATTTT.

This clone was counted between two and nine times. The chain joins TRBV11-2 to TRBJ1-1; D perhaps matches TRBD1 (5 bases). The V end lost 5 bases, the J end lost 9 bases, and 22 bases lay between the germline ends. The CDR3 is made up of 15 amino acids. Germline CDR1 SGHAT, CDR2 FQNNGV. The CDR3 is CASSATWDYDSKAFF. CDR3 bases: TGTGCCAGCAGCGCGACCTGGGACTATGATTCGAAAGCTTTCTTT. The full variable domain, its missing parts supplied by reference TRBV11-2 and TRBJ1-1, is EAGVAQSPRYKIIEKRQSVAFWCNPISGHATLYWYQQILGQGPKLLIQFQNNGVVDDSQLPKDRFSAERLKGVDSTLKIQPAKLEDSAVYLCASSATWDYDSKAFFGQGTRLTVV.

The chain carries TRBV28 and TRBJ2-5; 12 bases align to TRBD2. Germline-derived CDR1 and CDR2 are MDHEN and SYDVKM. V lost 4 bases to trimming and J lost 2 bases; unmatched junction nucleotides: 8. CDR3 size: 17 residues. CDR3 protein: CASSSLLAGGEQETQYF. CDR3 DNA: TGTGCCAGCAGTTCGCTACTAGCGGGGGGTGAACAAGAGACCCAGTACTTC.

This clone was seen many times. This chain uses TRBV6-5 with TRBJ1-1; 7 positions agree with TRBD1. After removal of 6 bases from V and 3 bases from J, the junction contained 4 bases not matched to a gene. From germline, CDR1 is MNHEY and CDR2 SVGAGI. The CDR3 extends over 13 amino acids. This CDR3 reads CASSRGQDTEAFF. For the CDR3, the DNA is TGTGCCAGCAGCCGCGGACAGGACACTGAAGCTTTCTTT.

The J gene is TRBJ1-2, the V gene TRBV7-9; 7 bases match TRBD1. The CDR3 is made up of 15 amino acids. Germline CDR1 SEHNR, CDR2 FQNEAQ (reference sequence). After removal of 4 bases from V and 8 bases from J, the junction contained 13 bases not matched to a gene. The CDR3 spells CASSSGQPFPRGYTF. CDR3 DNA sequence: TGTGCCAGCAGCTCGGGACAGCCCTTTCCTCGCGGCTACACCTTC.

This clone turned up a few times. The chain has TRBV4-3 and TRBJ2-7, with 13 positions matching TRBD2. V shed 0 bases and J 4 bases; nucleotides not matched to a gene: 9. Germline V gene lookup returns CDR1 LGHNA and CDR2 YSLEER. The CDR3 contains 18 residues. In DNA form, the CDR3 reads TGCGCCAGCAGCCAAGAGGCCGGGACTAGCGGGATATCGTACGAGCAGTACTTC. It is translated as CASSQEAGTSGISYEQYF.